Listed below are T cell receptor beta chains from one sample, sequenced in a study of T cells after yellow fever vaccination. TCRdb independently ran MiXCR on the 5' RACE reads; one entry per CDR3 protein. The sample lists a few hundred thousand distinct CDR3 sequences, roughly 4.3% seen once, with around 23% in the top ten. The specimen was PBMCs, collected 5 days after the yellow fever booster vaccination. These receptors all stem from a man aged 18 to 29 who received the YFV17D yellow fever vaccine. Each CDR3 is given with its conserved first and last residue. The D gene is left open where the match is weak. Clone size, where shown, is once, few, many, or a class for clones that have expanded.

CDR3 DNA: TGTGCCAGCAGCTTAGCATCCGGGACGTCTGGAAACACCATATATTTT
CDR3 protein: CASSLASGTSGNTIYF
clone size: few
V gene: TRBV7-2
J gene: TRBJ1-3
D gene: .

CDR3 DNA: TGCGCCAGCAGAGTCGGGACTAGCGGGGGAAATGAGCAGTTCTTC
CDR3 protein: CASRVGTSGGNEQFF
clone size: .
V gene: TRBV10-2
J gene: TRBJ2-1
D gene: TRBD2

CDR3 DNA: TGTGCCAGCAGCTTACTCCTAGCGGGGAACAATGAGCAGTTCTTC
CDR3 protein: CASSLLLAGNNEQFF
clone size: many
V gene: TRBV7-9
J gene: TRBJ2-1
D gene: TRBD2

CDR3 DNA: TGTGCCAGTTCAAACAGGGACAATGAAAAACTGTTTTTT
CDR3 protein: CASSNRDNEKLFF
clone size: .
V gene: TRBV18
J gene: TRBJ1-4
D gene: .

CDR3 DNA: TGTGCCAGCAGTTACTCATCGGGCGGATCTGGAAACACCATATATTTT
CDR3 protein: CASSYSSGGSGNTIYF
clone size: few
V gene: TRBV6-5
J gene: TRBJ1-3
D gene: .

CDR3 DNA: TGTGCCACCAGCTCAACAGGGGCCGGCACAGATACGCAGTATTTT
CDR3 protein: CATSSTGAGTDTQYF
clone size: .
V gene: TRBV24-1
J gene: TRBJ2-3
D gene: TRBD1

CDR3 DNA: TGTGCCAGCAGCTTAGGGGGGACTAGCGGGGATGAGCAGTTCTTC
CDR3 protein: CASSLGGTSGDEQFF
clone size: many
V gene: TRBV7-2
J gene: TRBJ2-1
D gene: TRBD2

CDR3 DNA: TGTGCCAGCAGACCCGGACAGATTTGGCAGCCCCAGCATTTT
CDR3 protein: CASRPGQIWQPQHF
clone size: .
V gene: TRBV7-2
J gene: TRBJ1-5
D gene: .

CDR3 DNA: TGTGCCAGCATCACCCCAGGGGCGAGGACTGAAGCTTTCTTT
CDR3 protein: CASITPGARTEAFF
clone size: .
V gene: TRBV28
J gene: TRBJ1-1
D gene: .

CDR3 DNA: TGTGCCAGCAGTTTATCGGGGGCCGGTCAGCCCCAGCATTTT
CDR3 protein: CASSLSGAGQPQHF
clone size: .
V gene: TRBV27
J gene: TRBJ1-5
D gene: .

CDR3 DNA: TGCGCCAGCAGCTTTACACCCGACCGCACCGGGGAGCTGTTTTTT
CDR3 protein: CASSFTPDRTGELFF
clone size: .
V gene: TRBV5-1
J gene: TRBJ2-2
D gene: .

CDR3 DNA: TGCGCCAGCAGCCAAGCGATCCGTTACAATGAGCAGTTCTTC
CDR3 protein: CASSQAIRYNEQFF
clone size: .
V gene: TRBV4-3
J gene: TRBJ2-1
D gene: .

CDR3 DNA: TGTGCCAGCAGGCGGGACATCGGCTCCTACGAGCAGTACTTC
CDR3 protein: CASRRDIGSYEQYF
clone size: many
V gene: TRBV6-5
J gene: TRBJ2-7
D gene: .

CDR3 DNA: TGTGCCAGCACCCCGGACTACAATGAGCAGTTCTTC
CDR3 protein: CASTPDYNEQFF
clone size: .
V gene: TRBV12-3/TRBV12-4
J gene: TRBJ2-1
D gene: .

CDR3 DNA: TGTGCCAGCTCACCAGGGCAGGAATTTAACTATGGCTACACCTTC
CDR3 protein: CASSPGQEFNYGYTF
clone size: .
V gene: TRBV18
J gene: TRBJ1-2
D gene: .

CDR3 DNA: TGTGCCAGCAGGCTGACCTGGAACACTGAAGCTTTCTTT
CDR3 protein: CASRLTWNTEAFF
clone size: .
V gene: TRBV2
J gene: TRBJ1-1
D gene: .

CDR3 DNA: TGTGCCAGCAGCTTACAGCCCCTCCGGGGACGAGATACGCAGTATTTT
CDR3 protein: CASSLQPLRGRDTQYF
clone size: few
V gene: TRBV7-2
J gene: TRBJ2-3
D gene: .

CDR3 DNA: TGCAGCGTACGCAAGTCTTGGCCTGGCTACACCTTC
CDR3 protein: CSVRKSWPGYTF
clone size: few
V gene: TRBV29-1
J gene: TRBJ1-2
D gene: .

CDR3 DNA: TGTGCCAGCAGCTTTTATACGGGGGGCCAAGAGACCCAGTACTTC
CDR3 protein: CASSFYTGGQETQYF
clone size: few
V gene: TRBV7-2
J gene: TRBJ2-5
D gene: TRBD2

CDR3 DNA: TGTGCCAGCAGTCTATTACGACAGGGTAGCACAGATACGCAGTATTTT
CDR3 protein: CASSLLRQGSTDTQYF
clone size: .
V gene: TRBV6-2/TRBV6-3
J gene: TRBJ2-3
D gene: TRBD1

CDR3 DNA: TGTGCCAGCAGTTTTGTAGGAGCTAATGAAAAACTGTTTTTT
CDR3 protein: CASSFVGANEKLFF
clone size: .
V gene: TRBV6-6
J gene: TRBJ1-4
D gene: .

CDR3 DNA: TGCGCCAGCAGTTTTGAAGACGGTACCGAAAAACTGTTTTTT
CDR3 protein: CASSFEDGTEKLFF
clone size: few
V gene: TRBV5-1
J gene: TRBJ1-4
D gene: .

CDR3 DNA: TGCAGTGCTAGAGCAATTCAGGGACAGGGAGTCTCACCCCTCCACTTT
CDR3 protein: CSARAIQGQGVSPLHF
clone size: .
V gene: TRBV20-1
J gene: TRBJ1-6
D gene: TRBD1

CDR3 DNA: TGTGCCAGCAGGGAAACCTACGAGCAGTACTTC
CDR3 protein: CASRETYEQYF
clone size: .
V gene: TRBV5-5
J gene: TRBJ2-7
D gene: .

CDR3 DNA: TGCGCCAGCAGCCAAGACGTTCTTCCCCACGATGGCTACACCTTC
CDR3 protein: CASSQDVLPHDGYTF
clone size: .
V gene: TRBV4-3
J gene: TRBJ1-2
D gene: .

CDR3 DNA: TGTGCCAGCAGCGATAGGGGCGAGGCAGGCAATCAGCCCCAGCATTTT
CDR3 protein: CASSDRGEAGNQPQHF
clone size: few
V gene: TRBV7-2
J gene: TRBJ1-5
D gene: .

CDR3 DNA: TGTGCCAGCAGCCTACTACCCAGGGGGCGCAATGGGGAGCTGTTTTTT
CDR3 protein: CASSLLPRGRNGELFF
clone size: few
V gene: TRBV11-2
J gene: TRBJ2-2
D gene: TRBD1

CDR3 DNA: TGTGCCAGCAGCCCCCGGGTCCAACAAGGGGGATACGAGCAGTACTTC
CDR3 protein: CASSPRVQQGGYEQYF
clone size: few
V gene: TRBV11-2
J gene: TRBJ2-7
D gene: .

CDR3 DNA: TGCAGCGTTGAGGGGGACGGATGGGACACTGAAGCTTTCTTT
CDR3 protein: CSVEGDGWDTEAFF
clone size: few
V gene: TRBV29-1
J gene: TRBJ1-1
D gene: .

CDR3 DNA: TGCGCCAGCAGCTTACAGGGGTTGGGCACTGAAGCTTTCTTT
CDR3 protein: CASSLQGLGTEAFF
clone size: many
V gene: TRBV5-1
J gene: TRBJ1-1
D gene: TRBD1

CDR3 DNA: TGTGCCAGCCGAGACAGGCGGGGGGCTGAAGCTTTCTTT
CDR3 protein: CASRDRRGAEAFF
clone size: few
V gene: TRBV6-2/TRBV6-3
J gene: TRBJ1-1
D gene: .

CDR3 DNA: TGCAGCGCGTGGGGACAGGGCACAGATACGCAGTATTTT
CDR3 protein: CSAWGQGTDTQYF
clone size: many
V gene: TRBV29-1
J gene: TRBJ2-3
D gene: TRBD1

CDR3 DNA: TGTGCCAGCAGCCTACAGTTGGACGGGAATTCACCCCTCCACTTT
CDR3 protein: CASSLQLDGNSPLHF
clone size: few
V gene: TRBV9
J gene: TRBJ1-6
D gene: .

CDR3 DNA: TGTGCCAGCAGTTTAGCGGGGGGGCTTTTTAATGAGCAGTTCTTC
CDR3 protein: CASSLAGGLFNEQFF
clone size: few
V gene: TRBV12-3/TRBV12-4
J gene: TRBJ2-1
D gene: .

CDR3 DNA: TGTGCCAGCAGCCACCTAGCGGGGGAGTCCTACAATGAGCAGTTCTTC
CDR3 protein: CASSHLAGESYNEQFF
clone size: few
V gene: TRBV13
J gene: TRBJ2-1
D gene: TRBD2

CDR3 DNA: TGTGCCAGCAGCCAACACCCCCGGAGTAGCTCCTATAATTCACCCCTCCACTTT
CDR3 protein: CASSQHPRSSSYNSPLHF
clone size: few
V gene: TRBV4-2
J gene: TRBJ1-6
D gene: .

CDR3 DNA: TGTGCCACCAGTGATCACCTGAACACCGGGGAGCTGTTTTTT
CDR3 protein: CATSDHLNTGELFF
clone size: .
V gene: TRBV24-1
J gene: TRBJ2-2
D gene: .

CDR3 DNA: TGCAGTGCGCCGACTAGGGCGAACACCGGGGAGCTGTTTTTT
CDR3 protein: CSAPTRANTGELFF
clone size: many
V gene: TRBV20-1
J gene: TRBJ2-2
D gene: .

CDR3 DNA: TGTGCCAGCAGTGGAACAGGGGGATCGTACTATGGCTACACCTTC
CDR3 protein: CASSGTGGSYYGYTF
clone size: few
V gene: TRBV25-1
J gene: TRBJ1-2
D gene: TRBD1

CDR3 DNA: TGTGCCAGCAGTTTCGGAGGGGGGGTTGCAGATACGCAGTATTTT
CDR3 protein: CASSFGGGVADTQYF
clone size: .
V gene: TRBV28
J gene: TRBJ2-3
D gene: .

CDR3 DNA: TGTGCCAGCAGCTTCGGACGGGGAGATGTGTACGAGCAGTACTTC
CDR3 protein: CASSFGRGDVYEQYF
clone size: few
V gene: TRBV7-9
J gene: TRBJ2-7
D gene: .

CDR3 DNA: TGTGCCAGCAGTCCACCGGGACAGGGCAGGAAGACCCAGTACTTC
CDR3 protein: CASSPPGQGRKTQYF
clone size: .
V gene: TRBV6-2/TRBV6-3
J gene: TRBJ2-5
D gene: TRBD1

CDR3 DNA: TGCAGTGGAAGAGAGTTTGGGCAGACCCAGTACTTC
CDR3 protein: CSGREFGQTQYF
clone size: many
V gene: TRBV20-1
J gene: TRBJ2-5
D gene: .

CDR3 DNA: TGTGCCAGCAGTTCTAGACAGGGGGGTAACATTCAGTACTTC
CDR3 protein: CASSSRQGGNIQYF
clone size: many
V gene: TRBV12-3/TRBV12-4
J gene: TRBJ2-4
D gene: TRBD1

CDR3 DNA: TGTGCCCGGGGGCCGGGGGGCTACACCTTC
CDR3 protein: CARGPGGYTF
clone size: few
V gene: TRBV4-2
J gene: TRBJ1-2
D gene: .

CDR3 DNA: TGTGCCAGTAGTATTCCTGGGGAAAATTGGAACACCGGGGAGCTGTTTTTT
CDR3 protein: CASSIPGENWNTGELFF
clone size: .
V gene: TRBV19
J gene: TRBJ2-2
D gene: .

CDR3 DNA: TGTGCCAGCAAGATTGGGGGGGGTAACTATGGCTACACCTTC
CDR3 protein: CASKIGGGNYGYTF
clone size: few
V gene: TRBV7-2
J gene: TRBJ1-2
D gene: .

CDR3 DNA: TGCAGTGCTAGGGTGTCGGGTAATGAAAAACTGTTTTTT
CDR3 protein: CSARVSGNEKLFF
clone size: .
V gene: TRBV20-1
J gene: TRBJ1-4
D gene: .

CDR3 DNA: TGTGCCAGCAGTTTTCCACACCCATGGGGGGCGCGGAGGAAGGACACTGAAGCTTTCTTT
CDR3 protein: CASSFPHPWGARRKDTEAFF
clone size: .
V gene: TRBV27
J gene: TRBJ1-1
D gene: .

CDR3 DNA: TGTGCCAGCACTACCGGGACGGTGAACACTGAAGCTTTCTTT
CDR3 protein: CASTTGTVNTEAFF
clone size: few
V gene: TRBV28
J gene: TRBJ1-1
D gene: .

CDR3 DNA: TGTGCCAGCAGCCTGCCGATCGGGGGGCAAAAAGAGACCCAGTACTTC
CDR3 protein: CASSLPIGGQKETQYF
clone size: few
V gene: TRBV11-2
J gene: TRBJ2-5
D gene: .

CDR3 DNA: TGCGCCAGCGGTTTCGGGGGGGGGAGACAAGAGACCCAGTACTTC
CDR3 protein: CASGFGGGRQETQYF
clone size: few
V gene: TRBV5-1
J gene: TRBJ2-5
D gene: TRBD2

CDR3 DNA: TGCAGCGGGATGGGGTGGGGGACCCAGTACTTC
CDR3 protein: CSGMGWGTQYF
clone size: few
V gene: TRBV29-1
J gene: TRBJ2-5
D gene: .

CDR3 DNA: TGCGCCAGCAGCTTTGGACAGGCTGAAGATACGCAGTATTTT
CDR3 protein: CASSFGQAEDTQYF
clone size: .
V gene: TRBV5-1
J gene: TRBJ2-3
D gene: TRBD1

CDR3 DNA: TGTGCCATCAGTGCCGGACAGGGAAGAGGCCAAGAGACCCAGTACTTC
CDR3 protein: CAISAGQGRGQETQYF
clone size: few
V gene: TRBV10-3
J gene: TRBJ2-5
D gene: TRBD1

CDR3 DNA: TGTGCCAGCAGCTTGTTCCCAGGTCCTAACTATGGCTACACCTTC
CDR3 protein: CASSLFPGPNYGYTF
clone size: few
V gene: TRBV5-6
J gene: TRBJ1-2
D gene: .

CDR3 DNA: TGTGCCTGGAGTACGGGGACTAGCGGGGGGGCGAATGAGCAGTTCTTC
CDR3 protein: CAWSTGTSGGANEQFF
clone size: few
V gene: TRBV30
J gene: TRBJ2-1
D gene: TRBD2

CDR3 DNA: TGTGCCAGCAGTTTATTGCGGCGGACAGGGTTGAACTATGGCTACACCTTC
CDR3 protein: CASSLLRRTGLNYGYTF
clone size: many
V gene: TRBV27
J gene: TRBJ1-2
D gene: TRBD1

CDR3 DNA: TGTGCCACCAGTGATCCCCAGGGAAGCTATGGCTACACCTTC
CDR3 protein: CATSDPQGSYGYTF
clone size: .
V gene: TRBV24-1
J gene: TRBJ1-2
D gene: .

CDR3 DNA: TGCAGTGCCAAGGGCCCGGGCAACTATGGCTACACCTTC
CDR3 protein: CSAKGPGNYGYTF
clone size: .
V gene: TRBV20-1
J gene: TRBJ1-2
D gene: .